The source of this T cell receptor (beta chain) is a study of pediatric ulcerative colitis. Study conclusions and caveats: Repertoires came from total lymphocyte DNA, so rare subsets like regulatory T cells may be missed.

During colonoscopy, one to two rectal pinch biopsies were collected. A note on this clone: Its antigen is not known.

The CDR3 is 17 amino acids. The germline V gene encodes CDR1 SGHTS and CDR2 YDEGEE. The J segment lost 3 bases and the V segment lost 3 bases, leaving 9 bases of the junction unmatched. The method was immunoSEQ multiplex PCR; TCRdb's version includes in-frame clones alone and lacks a portion of them. The sample consists of 10,000 to 13,000 clones, 82% of them appearing once. The sample comprised gut tissue. The rearrangement links TRBV5-8 to TRBJ1-6; 7 bases fit TRBD1. This TCR came from a girl aged 5-17 years who was a control in a study of pediatric ulcerative colitis. The CDR3 nucleotides are TGTGCCAGCAGCTCGGCCGGGACAGCGCTCTATAATTCACCCCTCCACTTT. It encodes CASSSAGTALYNSPLHF. Supplemented by reference TRBV5-8 and TRBJ1-6, the full variable domain reads EAGVTQSPTHLIKTRGQQATLRCSPISGHTSVYWYQQALGLGLQFLLWYDEGEERNRGNFPPRFSGRQFPNYSSELNVNALELEDSALYLCASSSAGTALYNSPLHFGNGTRLTVT.